This TCR beta chain was found in a study of T-cell memory formation after mild COVID-19. Whole-study results and caveats: Clones that shrank (day 15 to 85) were balanced CD4/CD8, whereas later expanders leaned CD4+. Prior to infection, memory already included some responding clones, suggesting cross-reactive memory joined. Researchers report contracting CD4+ clones mostly in CM and EM, with CD8+ clones in EMRA.

This clonotype appeared a few times. Its matching antigen is unknown. Barcoded TCR alpha and TCR beta cDNA libraries with UMIs came from 5'RACE using constant-segment primers. One entry per CDR3 protein results from TCRdb running MiXCR on the 5' RACE reads. Of under 450,000 distinct CDR3 sequences listed, roughly 14% are singletons. Germline V gene data show CDR1 as MNHEY and CDR2 as SMNVEV (reference sequence). The ends were cut back, 4 bases at V and 6 bases at J, with 15 bases in the middle. This CDR3 spans 14 amino acids. The specimen sequenced was PBMCs or a T cell subset sorted from them (not recorded which). This receptor was obtained from a man aged 18 to 35 who had mild COVID-19 (a few samples of this study predate the infection). Cell type and time point are not known. V is TRBV27 and J is TRBJ1-2; D unclear. As DNA, the CDR3 is TGTGCCAGCAGTTCCGGGTCTTTCACCGATGGCTACACCTTC. This gives the protein CASSSGSFTDGYTF.